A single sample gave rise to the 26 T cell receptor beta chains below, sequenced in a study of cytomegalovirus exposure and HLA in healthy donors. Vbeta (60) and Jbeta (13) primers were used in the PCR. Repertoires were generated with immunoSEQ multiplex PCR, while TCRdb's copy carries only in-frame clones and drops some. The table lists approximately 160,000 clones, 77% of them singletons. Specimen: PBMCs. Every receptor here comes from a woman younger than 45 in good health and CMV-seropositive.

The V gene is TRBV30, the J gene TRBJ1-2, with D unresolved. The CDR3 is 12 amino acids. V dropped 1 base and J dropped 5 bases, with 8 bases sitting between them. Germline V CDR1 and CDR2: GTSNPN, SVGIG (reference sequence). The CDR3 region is CAWSGLLYGYTF. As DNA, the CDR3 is TGTGCCTGGAGTGGACTCCTGTATGGCTACACCTTC.

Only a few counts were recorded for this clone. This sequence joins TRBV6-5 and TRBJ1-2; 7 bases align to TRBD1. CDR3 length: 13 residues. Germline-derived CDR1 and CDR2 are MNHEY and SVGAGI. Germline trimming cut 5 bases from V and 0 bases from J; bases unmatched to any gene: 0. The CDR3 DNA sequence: TGTGCCAGCAGTCAGGGGGCTAACTATGGCTACACCTTC. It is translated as CASSQGANYGYTF.

CDR3 protein: CASSGQGALGEQYF. The CDR3 DNA reads as TGTGCCAGCAGTGGACAGGGGGCACTAGGGGAGCAGTACTTC. This chain links TRBV25-1 with TRBJ2-7; 10 nucleotides agree with TRBD1. CDR1 and CDR2 from the germline V gene are MGHDK and SYGVNS. The CDR3 has 14 residues. The V segment lost 4 bases and the J segment 7 bases; nucleotides outside the gene matches: 7.

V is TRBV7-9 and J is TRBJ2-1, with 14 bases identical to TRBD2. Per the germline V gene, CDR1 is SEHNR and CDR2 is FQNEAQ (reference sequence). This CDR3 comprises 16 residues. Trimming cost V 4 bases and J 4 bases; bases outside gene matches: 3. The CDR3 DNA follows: TGTGCCAGCAGCTCACGACTAGCGGGAGGGTACAATGAGCAGTTCTTC. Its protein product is CASSSRLAGGYNEQFF.

The CDR3 DNA is TGTGCTAGTGGTTTGGGGACAGCTAACACTGAAGCTTTCTTT. It specifies CASGLGTANTEAFF. The rearrangement links TRBV12-5 to TRBJ1-1, with D perhaps matching TRBD1 (6 bases). The length of the CDR3 is 14 residues. From germline, CDR1 is LGHNT and CDR2 FRNRAP. The V end was cut by 1 base, the J end by 2 bases, with 8 bases between. Drawing the rest from reference TRBV12-5 and TRBJ1-1, the complete variable domain is DARVTQTPRHKVTEMGQEVTMRCQPILGHNTVFWYRQTMMQGLELLAYFRNRAPLDDSGMPKDRFSAEMPDATLATLKIQPSEPRDSAVYFCASGLGTANTEAFFGQGTRLTVV.

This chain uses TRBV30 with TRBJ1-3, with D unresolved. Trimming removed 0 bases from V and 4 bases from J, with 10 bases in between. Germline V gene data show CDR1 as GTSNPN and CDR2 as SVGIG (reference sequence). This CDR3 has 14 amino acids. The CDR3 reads CAWSVITVGNTIYF. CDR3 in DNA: TGTGCCTGGAGTGTTATCACAGTCGGAAACACCATATATTTT.

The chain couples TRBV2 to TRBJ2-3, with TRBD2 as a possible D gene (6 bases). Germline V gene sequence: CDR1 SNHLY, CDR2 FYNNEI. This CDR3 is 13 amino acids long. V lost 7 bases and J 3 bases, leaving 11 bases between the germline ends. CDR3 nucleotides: TGTGCCAGCACGGGAGAGGGTACAGATACGCAGTATTTT. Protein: CASTGEGTDTQYF. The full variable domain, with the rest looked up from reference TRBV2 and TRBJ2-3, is EPEVTQTPSHQVTQMGQEVILRCVPISNHLYFYWYRQILGQKVEFLVSFYNNEISEKSEIFDDQFSVERPDGSNFTLKIRSTKLEDSAMYFCASTGEGTDTQYFGPGTRLTVL.

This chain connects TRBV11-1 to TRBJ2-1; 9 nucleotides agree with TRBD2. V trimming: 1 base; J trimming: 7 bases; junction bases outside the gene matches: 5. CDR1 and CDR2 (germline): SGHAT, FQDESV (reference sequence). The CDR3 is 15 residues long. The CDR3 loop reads CASSLGAGGGNEQFF. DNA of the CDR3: TGTGCCAGCAGCTTAGGGGCGGGAGGGGGGAATGAGCAGTTCTTC. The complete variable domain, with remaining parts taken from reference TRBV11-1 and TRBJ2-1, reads EAEVAQSPRYKITEKSQAVAFWCDPISGHATLYWYRQILGQGPELLVQFQDESVVDDSQLPKDRFSAERLKGVDSTLKIQPAELGDSAMYLCASSLGAGGGNEQFFGPGTRLTVL.

CDR3 amino acids: CASTSTGTSGETQYF. CDR3 DNA: TGTGCCAGCACCTCAACCGGGACTAGCGGAGAGACCCAGTACTTC. This chain connects TRBV7-2 to TRBJ2-5; 11 nucleotides match TRBD2. V was pared by 7 bases and J by 4 bases, with 8 bases of the junction left unmatched. The CDR3 is 15 residues long. Germline V lookup: CDR1 SGHTA, CDR2 FQGNSA.

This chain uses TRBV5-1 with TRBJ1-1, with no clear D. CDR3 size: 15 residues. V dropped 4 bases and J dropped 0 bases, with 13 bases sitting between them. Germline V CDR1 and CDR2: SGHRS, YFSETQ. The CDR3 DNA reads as TGCGCCAGCAGCCGAGCGTCCGTCATGAACACTGAAGCTTTCTTT. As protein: CASSRASVMNTEAFF.

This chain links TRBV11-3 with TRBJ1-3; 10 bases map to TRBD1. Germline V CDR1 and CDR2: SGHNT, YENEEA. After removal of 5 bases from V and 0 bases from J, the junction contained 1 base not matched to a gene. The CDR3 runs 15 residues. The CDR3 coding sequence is TGTGCCAGCAGCAGACAGGGGGCCTCTGGAAACACCATATATTTT. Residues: CASSRQGASGNTIYF.

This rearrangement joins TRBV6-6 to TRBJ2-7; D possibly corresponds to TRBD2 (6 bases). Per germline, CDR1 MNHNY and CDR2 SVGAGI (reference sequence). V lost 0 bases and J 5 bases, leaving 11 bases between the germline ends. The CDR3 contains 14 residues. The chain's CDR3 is CASSYSATRDEQYF. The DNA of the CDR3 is TGTGCCAGCAGTTACTCCGCGACTAGAGACGAGCAGTACTTC.

This CDR3 reads CASSSDRGSSYEQYF. The DNA of the CDR3 is TGTGCCAGCAGTTCGGACAGGGGAAGCTCCTACGAGCAGTACTTC. The rearrangement joins TRBV2 to TRBJ2-7, with TRBD1 matching 9 bases. The CDR3 runs 15 residues. J lost 0 bases, V lost 5 bases, and 5 bases had no gene match. From germline, CDR1 is SNHLY and CDR2 FYNNEI. Based on the CDR3 plus reference TRBV2 and TRBJ2-7, the full variable domain is EPEVTQTPSHQVTQMGQEVILRCVPISNHLYFYWYRQILGQKVEFLVSFYNNEISEKSEIFDDQFSVERPDGSNFTLKIRSTKLEDSAMYFCASSSDRGSSYEQYFGPGTRLTVT.

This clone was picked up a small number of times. The CDR3 spells CARSLRGRQGEVGTEAFF. As DNA, the CDR3 is TGTGCCAGAAGCTTGCGGGGGAGACAGGGAGAGGTCGGCACTGAAGCTTTCTTT. The chain recombines TRBV5-3 with TRBJ1-1; TRBD1 agrees at 7 bases. TRBV5-3 is marked as an open reading frame, function uncertain. V was clipped by 1 base and J by 4 bases; unmatched bases: 16. CDR3 size: 18 residues.

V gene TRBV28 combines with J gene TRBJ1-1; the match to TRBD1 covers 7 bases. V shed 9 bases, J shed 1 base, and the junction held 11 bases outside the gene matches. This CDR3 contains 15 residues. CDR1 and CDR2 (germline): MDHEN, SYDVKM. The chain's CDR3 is CASIYPGQQNTEAFF. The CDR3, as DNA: TGTGCCAGTATATATCCGGGACAGCAGAACACTGAAGCTTTCTTT. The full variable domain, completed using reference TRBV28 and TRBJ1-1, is DVKVTQSSRYLVKRTGEKVFLECVQDMDHENMFWYRQDPGLGLRLIYFSYDVKMKEKGDIPEGYSVSREKKERFSLILESASTNQTSMYLCASIYPGQQNTEAFFGQGTRLTVV.

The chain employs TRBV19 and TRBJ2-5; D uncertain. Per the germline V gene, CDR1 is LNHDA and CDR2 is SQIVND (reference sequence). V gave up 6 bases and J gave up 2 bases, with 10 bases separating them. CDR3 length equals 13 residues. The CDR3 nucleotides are TGTGCCAGTAGCATGGCCAGTCAAGAGACCCAGTACTTC. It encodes CASSMASQETQYF.

The CDR3 bases are TGTGCCAGCAGCGCGCTAGCGGGAACCGACAATGAGCAGTTCTTC. It is translated as CASSALAGTDNEQFF. The chain is built from TRBV6-1 and TRBJ2-1, with 9 bases that match TRBD2. The CDR3 covers 15 residues. Germline V lookup: CDR1 MNHNS, CDR2 SASEGT. Unmatched junction bases numbered 8, after V lost 6 bases and J lost 5 bases.

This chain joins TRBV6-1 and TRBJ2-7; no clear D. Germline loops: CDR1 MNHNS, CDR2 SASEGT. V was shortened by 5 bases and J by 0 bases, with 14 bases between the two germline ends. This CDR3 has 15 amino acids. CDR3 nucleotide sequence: TGTGCCAGCAGTCCTCTTATTATCAGCTCCTACGAGCAGTACTTC. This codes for CASSPLIISSYEQYF.

The chain's CDR3 is CASSLRQGGLEKQFF. The CDR3 DNA reads as TGTGCCAGCAGCCTCCGACAGGGGGGCTTGGAGAAGCAGTTCTTC. The chain recombines TRBV5-4 with TRBJ2-1; the match to TRBD1 covers 9 bases. With 4 bases clipped from V and 11 bases from J, the junction kept 13 bases outside the gene matches. This CDR3 is 15 amino acids long. The germline CDR1 and CDR2 sequences are SGHNT and YYREEE (reference sequence).

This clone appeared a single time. The CDR3 nucleotides are TGTGCCAGCAGTCCCTACCTCGGTGAAAAACTGTTTTTT. Residues: CASSPYLGEKLFF. The V and J genes are TRBV5-4 and TRBJ1-4, with D unclear. CDR1 is SGHNT, CDR2 YYREEE, per germline (reference sequence). The V gene lost 5 bases and the J gene lost 7 bases, with 12 bases spanning the gap. CDR3 size: 13 residues.

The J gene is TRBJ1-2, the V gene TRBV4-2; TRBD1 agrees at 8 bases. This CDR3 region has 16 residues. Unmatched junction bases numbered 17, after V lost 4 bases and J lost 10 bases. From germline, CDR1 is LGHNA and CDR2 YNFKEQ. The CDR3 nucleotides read TGTGCCAGCAGCCCGACGGGGGACAGGCTTGTGGACCACTACACCTTC. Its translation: CASSPTGDRLVDHYTF.

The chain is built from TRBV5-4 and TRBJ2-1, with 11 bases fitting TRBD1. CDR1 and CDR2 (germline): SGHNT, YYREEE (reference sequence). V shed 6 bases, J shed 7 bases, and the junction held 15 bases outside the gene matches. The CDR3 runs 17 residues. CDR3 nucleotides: TGTGCCAGCAACCCCGTCCGAGCGGGACAGGGGGTGAATGAGCAGTTCTTC. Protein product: CASNPVRAGQGVNEQFF. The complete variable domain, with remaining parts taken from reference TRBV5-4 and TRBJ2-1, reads ETGVTQSPTHLIKTRGQQVTLRCSSQSGHNTVSWYQQALGQGPQFIFQYYREEENGRGNFPPRFSGLQFPNYSSELNVNALELDDSALYLCASNPVRAGQGVNEQFFGPGTRLTVL.

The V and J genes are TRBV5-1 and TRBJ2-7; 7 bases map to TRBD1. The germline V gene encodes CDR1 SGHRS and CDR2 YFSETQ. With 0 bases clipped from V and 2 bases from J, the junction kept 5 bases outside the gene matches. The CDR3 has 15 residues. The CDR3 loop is CASSLDLTGAYEQYF. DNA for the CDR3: TGCGCCAGCAGCTTGGACCTAACAGGGGCCTACGAGCAGTACTTC.

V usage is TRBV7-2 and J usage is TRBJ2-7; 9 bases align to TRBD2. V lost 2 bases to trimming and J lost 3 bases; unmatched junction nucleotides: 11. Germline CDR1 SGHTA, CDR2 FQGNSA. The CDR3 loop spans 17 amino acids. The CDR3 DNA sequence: TGTGCCAGCAGCTTAATCCGCTTTAGCGGGAGCGGCTACGAGCAGTACTTC. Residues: CASSLIRFSGSGYEQYF.

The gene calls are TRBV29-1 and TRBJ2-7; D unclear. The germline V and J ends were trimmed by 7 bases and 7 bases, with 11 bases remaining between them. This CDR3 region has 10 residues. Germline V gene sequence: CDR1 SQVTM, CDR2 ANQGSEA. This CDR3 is CSALWREQYF. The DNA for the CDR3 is TGCAGCGCTCTATGGCGGGAGCAGTACTTC.

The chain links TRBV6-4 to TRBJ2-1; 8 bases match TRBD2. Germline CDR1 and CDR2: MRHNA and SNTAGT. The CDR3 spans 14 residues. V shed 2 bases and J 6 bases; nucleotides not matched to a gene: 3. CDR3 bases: TGTGCCAGCAGTGACCAAGCGGGAGCCAATGAGCAGTTCTTC. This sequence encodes CASSDQAGANEQFF.